These 16 T cell receptor beta chains share one sample of origin, sequenced in a study of blood T cell repertoires in COVID-19. Method: immunoSEQ multiplex PCR; TCRdb's copy keeps in-frame clones and lacks some. The data contain about 170,000 clones, around 83% of them singletons. The sequencing sample was made of peripheral blood. The receptors come from a woman aged 70-85 years who had recovered from COVID-19.

This clone was found a few times. The chain has TRBV2 and TRBJ2-4; 7 bases map to TRBD1. J gave up 8 bases and V 6 bases, and 10 bases lay outside the gene matches. The CDR3 is 14 amino acids. Germline V gives CDR1 SNHLY, CDR2 FYNNEI. CDR3 nucleotide sequence: TGTGCCAGCAGATTACCGACAGGGTCCGACATTCAGTACTTC. Encoded protein: CASRLPTGSDIQYF.

The V gene is TRBV7-8, the J gene TRBJ2-2; the D gene is possibly TRBD2 (5 bases). This CDR3 is 14 amino acids long. Germline CDR1 is SGHVS and CDR2 is FQNEAQ. Trimming pared 5 bases from V and 7 bases from J, leaving 14 bases between. Here the CDR3 DNA reads TGTGCCAGCAGCCGGACCTCCCGGGGCGGGGAGCTGTTTTTT. Its translation: CASSRTSRGGELFF.

The chain recombines TRBV5-4 with TRBJ2-2, with D possibly being TRBD2 (7 bases). The CDR3 runs 15 residues. The V and J ends lost 5 bases and 6 bases respectively, with 17 bases between them. Germline CDR1 reads SGHNT; CDR2 reads YYREEE (reference sequence). The CDR3 region is CASRTGGPGSGELFF. The CDR3 nucleotides read TGTGCCAGCAGGACGGGGGGCCCGGGTTCCGGGGAGCTGTTTTTT.

The chain links TRBV5-8 to TRBJ1-2; D is unclear. V was trimmed by 4 bases and J by 7 bases, leaving 17 bases between them. CDR1 and CDR2 (germline): SGHTS, YDEGEE. The CDR3 contains 14 residues. For the CDR3, the DNA is TGTGCCAGCAGCCCGTCGTCGAGGGTGGGTGGCTACACCTTC. It specifies CASSPSSRVGGYTF.

This rearrangement joins TRBV3-1 (or the pseudogene TRBV3-2) to TRBJ2-2; 11 bases agree with TRBD1. Germline CDR1 is LGHDT and CDR2 is YNNKEL (reference sequence). This CDR3 contains 17 residues. Trimming took 1 base from V and 5 from J; bases not matched to a gene: 6. Written as DNA, the CDR3 is TGTGCCAGCAGCCAAGGCCCCGGGACAGGGGGGACCGGGGAGCTGTTTTTT. Residues: CASSQGPGTGGTGELFF.

This clone showed up just a few times. The rearrangement links TRBV6-6 to TRBJ1-1; 8 positions agree with TRBD1. V lost 8 bases to trimming and J lost 2 bases; unmatched junction nucleotides: 10. CDR3 length: 15 residues. The V gene's germline CDR1 is MNHNY and CDR2 SVGAGI (reference sequence). CDR3 loop: CASQGAGDFNTEAFF. The CDR3 region has the DNA TGTGCCAGCCAGGGGGCAGGGGACTTTAACACTGAAGCTTTCTTT.

The rearrangement uses TRBV2 and TRBJ2-7, with 7 nucleotides matching TRBD1. Germline trimming cut 5 bases from V and 3 bases from J; bases unmatched to any gene: 4. There are 13 residues in the CDR3. CDR1 is SNHLY and CDR2 is FYNNEI in the germline V gene. In DNA, the CDR3 is TGTGCCAGCAGTAGGGACAGACTCTACGAGCAGTACTTC. This encodes CASSRDRLYEQYF.

The V gene is TRBV15, the J gene TRBJ1-1; possible D gene TRBD1, 5 bases. Trimming stripped 5 bases from V and 3 bases from J, with 10 bases between. The CDR3 runs 13 residues. Germline loops: CDR1 LNHNV, CDR2 YYDKDF (reference sequence). For the CDR3, the DNA is TGTGCCACCAGCGGACCCAGGGACACTGAAGCTTTCTTT. Translated: CATSGPRDTEAFF.

V is TRBV27 and J is TRBJ1-6, with a weak D call TRBD1 (5 bases). The CDR3 extends over 17 amino acids. Germline CDR1 MNHEY, CDR2 SMNVEV (reference sequence). V lost 2 bases to trimming and J lost 2 bases, with 13 bases between them. The CDR3 here is CASSLGVRGTYNSPLHF. In DNA form, the CDR3 reads TGTGCCAGCAGTTTAGGGGTTCGGGGGACCTATAATTCACCCCTCCACTTT.

The CDR3: CASSLWGPDTQYF. The CDR3 DNA is TGTGCCAGCAGCTTGTGGGGCCCAGATACGCAGTATTTT. The V gene is TRBV5-4, the J gene TRBJ2-3; TRBD1 is a possible D gene (5 bases). Germline V gene lookup returns CDR1 SGHNT and CDR2 YYREEE (reference sequence). Trimming left V 1 base short and J 4 bases short, with 7 bases between. The CDR3 is 13 amino acids.

The chain combines TRBV5-1 with TRBJ2-5; perhaps TRBD2 as D (7 bases). V lost 4 bases and J lost 0, with 10 bases in between. The germline gives CDR1 SGHRS, CDR2 YFSETQ. The CDR3 runs 14 residues. The DNA of the CDR3 is TGCGCCAGCAGCCCGGGGGGCAACCAAGAGACCCAGTACTTC. As protein: CASSPGGNQETQYF.

The sample holds one count of this clone. The rearrangement uses TRBV5-1 and TRBJ2-7; the D gene is possibly TRBD2 (6 bases). The V and J ends lost 0 bases and 3 bases respectively, with 13 bases between them. Looked up from germline, CDR1 is SGHRS and CDR2 is YFSETQ. CDR3 length: 15 residues. DNA for the CDR3: TGCGCCAGCAGCTTGGAGCTCGGGAGAGACTACGAGCAGTACTTC. Translated: CASSLELGRDYEQYF. Full variable domain (remainder filled in from reference TRBV5-1 and TRBJ2-7): KAGVTQTPRYLIKTRGQQVTLSCSPISGHRSVSWYQQTPGQGLQFLFEYFSETQRNKGNFPGRFSGRQFSNSRSEMNVSTLELGDSALYLCASSLELGRDYEQYFGPGTRLTVT.

The CDR3 region is CASSPAGQGALLGYTF. The CDR3 DNA sequence: TGTGCCAGCAGTCCCGCAGGGCAGGGGGCTTTGTTAGGCTACACCTTC. This chain uses TRBV27 with TRBJ1-2; TRBD1 matches at 8 bases. Germline CDR1 reads MNHEY; CDR2 reads SMNVEV (reference sequence). Trimming at V came to 5 bases and at J to 8 bases, leaving 16 bases not matched to a gene. CDR3 size: 16 residues.

The gene calls are TRBV7-2 and TRBJ2-4; 7 nucleotides match TRBD2. The germline gives CDR1 SGHTA, CDR2 FQGNSA. The CDR3 loop spans 13 amino acids. After removal of 1 base from V and 8 bases from J, the junction contained 2 bases not matched to a gene. CDR3 sequence (DNA): TGTGCCAGCAGCTTAGGTGCGGGGGACATTCAGTACTTC. Translation: CASSLGAGDIQYF. Together with reference TRBV7-2 and TRBJ2-4, the CDR3 gives the full variable domain: GAGVSQSPSNKVTEKGKDVELRCDPISGHTALYWYRQSLGQGLEFLIYFQGNSAPDKSGLPSDRFSAERTGGSVSTLTIQRTQQEDSAVYLCASSLGAGDIQYFGAGTRLSVL.

This clone has just one count. The CDR3 sequence is CASFGLAGDSYNEQFF. The CDR3 coding sequence is TGTGCCAGCTTCGGACTAGCGGGGGATAGCTACAATGAGCAGTTCTTC. The chain carries TRBV2 and TRBJ2-1; TRBD2 aligns across 13 bases. The ends lost 8 bases at V and 3 bases at J; junction bases unmatched: 7. This CDR3 spans 16 amino acids. Germline lookup yields CDR1 SNHLY and CDR2 FYNNEI.

The chain carries TRBV6-6 and TRBJ2-5, with TRBD1 identical over 7 bases. Germline trimming cut 2 bases from V and 7 bases from J; bases unmatched to any gene: 13. The germline V gene encodes CDR1 MNHNY and CDR2 SVGAGI (reference sequence). The CDR3 extends over 16 amino acids. CDR3 bases: TGTGCCAGCAGTTACCCGACCCACAGGGGTCTTGGGACCCAGTACTTC. This codes for CASSYPTHRGLGTQYF.